This T cell receptor beta chain emerged from a study of long-term antiretroviral therapy in people with HIV. Germline assignment: CDR1 WSHSY and CDR2 SAAADI. The CDR3 has 14 residues. J was trimmed by 9 bases and V by 3 bases; bases with no gene match: 7. They ran version v3.0 of the immunoSEQ assay at survey level. TCRdb's copy holds only in-frame clones and misses some; the assay was immunoSEQ multiplex PCR. The top ten clones hold less than 2.5% of a sample with some 25,000 clones, approximately 80% of them seen once. The J gene is TRBJ1-1, the V gene TRBV10-2; 10 bases are shared with TRBD1. The clonotype was recovered from a man aged 50 or older with HIV. Specimen: unsorted PBMCs, collected 3 years after starting antiretroviral therapy. The CDR3 sequence: CASSDGTGEIKAFF. The DNA for the CDR3 is TGCGCCAGCAGTGACGGGACAGGGGAGATCAAAGCTTTCTTT.